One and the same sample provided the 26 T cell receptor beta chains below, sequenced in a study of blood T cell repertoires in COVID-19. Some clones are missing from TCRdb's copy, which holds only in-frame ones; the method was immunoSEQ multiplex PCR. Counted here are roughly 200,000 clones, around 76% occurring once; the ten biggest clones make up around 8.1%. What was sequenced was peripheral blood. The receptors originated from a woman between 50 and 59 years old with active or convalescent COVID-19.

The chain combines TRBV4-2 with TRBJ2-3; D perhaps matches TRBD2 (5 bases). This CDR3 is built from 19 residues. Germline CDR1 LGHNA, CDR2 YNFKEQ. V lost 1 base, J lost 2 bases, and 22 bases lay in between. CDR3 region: CASSQGPRGADPPTDTQYF. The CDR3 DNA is TGTGCCAGCAGCCAAGGACCTCGAGGAGCGGATCCACCCACAGATACGCAGTATTTT.

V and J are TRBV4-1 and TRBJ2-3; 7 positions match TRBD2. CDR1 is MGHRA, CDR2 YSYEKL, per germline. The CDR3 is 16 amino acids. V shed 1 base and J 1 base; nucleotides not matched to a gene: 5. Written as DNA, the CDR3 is TGCGCCAGCAGCCAAGGGGTAGCGGGCGGCACAGATACGCAGTATTTT. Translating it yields CASSQGVAGGTDTQYF.

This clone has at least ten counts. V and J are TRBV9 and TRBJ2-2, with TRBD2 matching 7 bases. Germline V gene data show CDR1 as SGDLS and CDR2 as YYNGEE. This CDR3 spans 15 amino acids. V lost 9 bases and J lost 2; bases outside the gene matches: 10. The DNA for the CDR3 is TGTGCCACCTCCCGGGACTACTATAACACCGGGGAGCTGTTTTTT. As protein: CATSRDYYNTGELFF.

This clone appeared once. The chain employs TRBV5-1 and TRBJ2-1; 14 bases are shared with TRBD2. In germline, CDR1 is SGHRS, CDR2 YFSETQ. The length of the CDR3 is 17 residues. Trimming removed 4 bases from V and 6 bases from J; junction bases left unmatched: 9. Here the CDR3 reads CASSPAGGLAGVNEQFF. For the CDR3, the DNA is TGCGCCAGCAGCCCGGCGGGGGGACTAGCGGGAGTCAATGAGCAGTTCTTC.

As DNA, the CDR3 is TGTGCCAGCAGCAGCCCGGGACAGAAAAATGGCTACACCTTC. This encodes CASSSPGQKNGYTF. This rearrangement joins TRBV28 to TRBJ1-2; TRBD1 aligns across 7 bases. Per the germline V gene, CDR1 is MDHEN and CDR2 is SYDVKM. CDR3 length: 14 residues. The junction had 10 bases not matched to a gene; V was cut back by 6 bases and J by 6 bases.

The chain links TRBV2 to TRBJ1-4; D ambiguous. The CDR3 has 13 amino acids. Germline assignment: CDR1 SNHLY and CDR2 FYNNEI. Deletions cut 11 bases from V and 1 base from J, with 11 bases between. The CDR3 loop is CAGSPGTNEKLFF. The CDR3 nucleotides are TGTGCCGGATCCCCAGGAACTAATGAAAAACTGTTTTTT.

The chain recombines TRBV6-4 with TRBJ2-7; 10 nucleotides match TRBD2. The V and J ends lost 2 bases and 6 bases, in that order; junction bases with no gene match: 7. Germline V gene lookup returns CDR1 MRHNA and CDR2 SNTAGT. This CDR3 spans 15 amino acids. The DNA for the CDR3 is TGTGCCAGCAGTGACCGGAGCGGGGGGGCCCCCGAGCAGTACTTC. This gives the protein CASSDRSGGAPEQYF.

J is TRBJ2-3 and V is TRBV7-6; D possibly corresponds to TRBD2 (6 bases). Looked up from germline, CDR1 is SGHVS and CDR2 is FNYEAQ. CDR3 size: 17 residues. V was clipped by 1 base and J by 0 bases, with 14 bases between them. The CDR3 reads CASSLGGSGPSTDTQYF. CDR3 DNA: TGTGCCAGCAGCTTAGGGGGTAGCGGACCTAGCACAGATACGCAGTATTTT.

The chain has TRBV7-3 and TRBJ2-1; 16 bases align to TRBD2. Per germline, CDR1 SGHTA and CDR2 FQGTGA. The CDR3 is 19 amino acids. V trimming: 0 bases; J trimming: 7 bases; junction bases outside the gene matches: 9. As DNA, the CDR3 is TGTGCCAGCAGCTTAACCCTGGGACTAGCGGGGGGGCCGGGAAATGAGCAGTTCTTC. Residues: CASSLTLGLAGGPGNEQFF.

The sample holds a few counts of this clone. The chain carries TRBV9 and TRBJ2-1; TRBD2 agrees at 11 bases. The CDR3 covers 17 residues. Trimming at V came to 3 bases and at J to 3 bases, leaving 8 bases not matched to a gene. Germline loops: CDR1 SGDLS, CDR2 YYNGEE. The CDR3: CASSDPGLAGFYNEQFF. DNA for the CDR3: TGTGCCAGCAGCGACCCAGGACTAGCGGGCTTCTACAATGAGCAGTTCTTC.

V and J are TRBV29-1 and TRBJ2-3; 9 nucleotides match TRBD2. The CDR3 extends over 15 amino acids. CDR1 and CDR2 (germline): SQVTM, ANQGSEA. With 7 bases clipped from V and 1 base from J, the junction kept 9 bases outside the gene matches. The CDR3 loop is CSAGGLAGRTDTQYF. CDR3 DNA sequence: TGCAGCGCCGGAGGCCTAGCGGGGCGCACAGATACGCAGTATTTT.

DNA for the CDR3: TGTGCCGTTAATAACAGGGGGGAAGAATCACCCCTCCACTTT. As protein: CAVNNRGEESPLHF. The chain has TRBV10-3 and TRBJ1-6; 8 bases map to TRBD1. Germline CDR1 ENHRY, CDR2 SYGVKD. This CDR3 is 14 amino acids long. Germline trimming cut 11 bases from V and 10 bases from J; bases unmatched to any gene: 13.

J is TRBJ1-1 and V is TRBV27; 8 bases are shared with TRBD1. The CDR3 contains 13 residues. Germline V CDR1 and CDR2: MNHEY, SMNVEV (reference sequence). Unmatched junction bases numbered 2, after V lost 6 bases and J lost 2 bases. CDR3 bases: TGTGCCAGCAGGGGACAGGTAAACACTGAAGCTTTCTTT. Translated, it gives CASRGQVNTEAFF.

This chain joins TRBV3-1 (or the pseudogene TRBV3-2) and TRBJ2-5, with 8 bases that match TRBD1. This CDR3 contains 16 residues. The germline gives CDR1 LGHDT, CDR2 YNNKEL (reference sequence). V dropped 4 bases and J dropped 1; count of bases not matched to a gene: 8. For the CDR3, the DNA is TGTGCCAGCAGCCCACAAAACACAGGGGGCCAAGAGACCCAGTACTTC. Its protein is CASSPQNTGGQETQYF.

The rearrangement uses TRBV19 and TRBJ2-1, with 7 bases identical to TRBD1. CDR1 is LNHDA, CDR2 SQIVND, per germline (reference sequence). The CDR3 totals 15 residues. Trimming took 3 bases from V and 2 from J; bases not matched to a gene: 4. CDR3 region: CASSMTGSPYNEQFF. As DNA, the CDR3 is TGTGCCAGTAGTATGACAGGGTCTCCCTACAATGAGCAGTTCTTC.

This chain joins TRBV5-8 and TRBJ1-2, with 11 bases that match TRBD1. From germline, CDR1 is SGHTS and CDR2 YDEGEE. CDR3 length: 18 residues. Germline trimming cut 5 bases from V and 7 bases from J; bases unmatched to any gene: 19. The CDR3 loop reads CASRDERGQGGFRSGYTF. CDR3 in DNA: TGTGCCAGCAGAGACGAGAGGGGACAGGGGGGCTTCCGAAGTGGCTACACCTTC.

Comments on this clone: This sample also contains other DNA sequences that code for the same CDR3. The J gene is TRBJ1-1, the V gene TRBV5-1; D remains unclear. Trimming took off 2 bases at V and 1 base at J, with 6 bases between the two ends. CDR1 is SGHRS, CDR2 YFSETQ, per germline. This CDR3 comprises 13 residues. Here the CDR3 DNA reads TGCGCCAGCAGCTTAGCAGGGAACACTGAAGCTTTCTTT. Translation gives CASSLAGNTEAFF.

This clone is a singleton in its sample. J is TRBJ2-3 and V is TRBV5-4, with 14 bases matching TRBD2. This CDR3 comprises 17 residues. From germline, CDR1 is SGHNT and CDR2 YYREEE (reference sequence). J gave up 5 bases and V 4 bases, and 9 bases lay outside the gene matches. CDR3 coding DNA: TGTGCCAGCAGCCCGTGGACTAGCGGGGGGCGCAGAGATACGCAGTATTTT. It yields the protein CASSPWTSGGRRDTQYF.

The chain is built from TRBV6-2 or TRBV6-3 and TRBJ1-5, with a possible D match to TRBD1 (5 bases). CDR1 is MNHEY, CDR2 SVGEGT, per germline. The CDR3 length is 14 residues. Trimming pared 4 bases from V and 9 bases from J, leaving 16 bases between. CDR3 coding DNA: TGTGCCAGCAGTTGGGGTGGGGCTGGTCGGCCCCAGCATTTT. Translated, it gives CASSWGGAGRPQHF.

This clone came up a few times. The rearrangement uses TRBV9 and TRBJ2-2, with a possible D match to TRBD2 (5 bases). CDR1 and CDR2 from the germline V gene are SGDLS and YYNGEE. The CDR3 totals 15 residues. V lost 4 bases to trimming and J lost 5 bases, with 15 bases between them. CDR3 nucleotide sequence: TGTGCCAGCAGCCCGGCCGGCGTAGCGACCGGGGAGCTGTTTTTT. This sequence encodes CASSPAGVATGELFF.

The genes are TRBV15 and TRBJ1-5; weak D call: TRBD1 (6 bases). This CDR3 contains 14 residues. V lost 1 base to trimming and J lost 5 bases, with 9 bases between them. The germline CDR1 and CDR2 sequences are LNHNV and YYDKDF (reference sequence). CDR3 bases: TGTGCCACCAGCAGAGCAGGGGTCCATCAGCCCCAGCATTTT. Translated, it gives CATSRAGVHQPQHF.

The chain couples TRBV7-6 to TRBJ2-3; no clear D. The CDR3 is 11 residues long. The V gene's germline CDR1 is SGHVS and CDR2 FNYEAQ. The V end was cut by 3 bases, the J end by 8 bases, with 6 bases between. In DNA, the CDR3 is TGTGCCAGCAGCTTCGGTGGTACGCAGTATTTT. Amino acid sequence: CASSFGGTQYF.

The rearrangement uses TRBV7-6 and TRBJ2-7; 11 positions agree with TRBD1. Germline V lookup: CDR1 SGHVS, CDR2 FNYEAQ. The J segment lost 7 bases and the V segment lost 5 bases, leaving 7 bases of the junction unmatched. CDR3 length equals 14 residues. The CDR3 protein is CASSPRTGGGEQYF. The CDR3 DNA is TGTGCCAGCAGCCCGAGGACAGGGGGCGGGGAGCAGTACTTC.

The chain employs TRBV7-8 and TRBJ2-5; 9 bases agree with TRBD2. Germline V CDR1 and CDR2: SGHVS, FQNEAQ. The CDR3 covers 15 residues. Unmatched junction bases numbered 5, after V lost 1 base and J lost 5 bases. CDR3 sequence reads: CASSLVLAGIETQYF. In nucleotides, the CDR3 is TGTGCCAGCAGCTTAGTCCTAGCGGGAATCGAGACCCAGTACTTC.

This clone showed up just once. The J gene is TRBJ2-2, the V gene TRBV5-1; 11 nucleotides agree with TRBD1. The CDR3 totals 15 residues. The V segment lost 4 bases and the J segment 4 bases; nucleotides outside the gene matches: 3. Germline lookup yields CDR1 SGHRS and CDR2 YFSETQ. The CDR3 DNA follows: TGCGCCAGCAGCGGACAGGGGGCGCGCACCGGGGAGCTGTTTTTT. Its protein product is CASSGQGARTGELFF.

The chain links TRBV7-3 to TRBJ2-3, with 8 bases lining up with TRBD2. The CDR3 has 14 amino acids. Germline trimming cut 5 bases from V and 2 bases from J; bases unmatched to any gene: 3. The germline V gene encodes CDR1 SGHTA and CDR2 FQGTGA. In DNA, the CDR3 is TGTGCCAGCAGCCAAGCGGGAGCCACAGATACGCAGTATTTT. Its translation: CASSQAGATDTQYF. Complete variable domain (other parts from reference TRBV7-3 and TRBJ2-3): GAGVSQTPSNKVTEKGKYVELRCDPISGHTALYWYRQSLGQGPEFLIYFQGTGAADDSGLPNDRFFAVRPEGSVSTLKIQRTERGDSAVYLCASSQAGATDTQYFGPGTRLTVL.